This T cell receptor (beta chain) was recorded in a study of CD8 T cells in ankylosing spondylitis. Study results and caveats: Reported data indicate significant enrichment of disease-linked clones within matched ankylosing spondylitis synovial fluid.

This clonotype occurred many times. Its antigen remains unidentified. One entry per CDR3 protein, called by TCRdb with MiXCR from the 5' RACE reads. The table includes 180,000 or so distinct CDR3 sequences, about 9.9% detected once. This CDR3 has 12 residues. V was clipped by 5 bases and J by 5 bases, with 10 bases between them. Germline CDR1 reads MNHNY; CDR2 reads SVGAGI (reference sequence). Sequencing was performed on blood, either unsorted or a sorted T cell fraction (not recorded which). The rearrangement uses TRBV6-6 and TRBJ2-7; D gene unclear. The sequence derives from a male donor with ankylosing spondylitis or in good health (not recorded which). In DNA, the CDR3 is TGTGCCAGCAGTACTCCTTCCAACGAGCAGTACTTC. It encodes CASSTPSNEQYF.